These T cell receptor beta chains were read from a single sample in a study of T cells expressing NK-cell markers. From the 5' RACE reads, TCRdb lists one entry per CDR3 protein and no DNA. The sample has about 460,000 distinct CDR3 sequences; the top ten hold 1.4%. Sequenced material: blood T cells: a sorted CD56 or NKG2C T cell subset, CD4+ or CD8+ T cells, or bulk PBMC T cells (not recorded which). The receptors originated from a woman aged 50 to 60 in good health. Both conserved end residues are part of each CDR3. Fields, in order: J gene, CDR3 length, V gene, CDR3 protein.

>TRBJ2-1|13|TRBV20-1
CSALGGVYNEQFF
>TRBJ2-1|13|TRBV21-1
CASWVQYNNEQFF
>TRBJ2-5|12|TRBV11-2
CASQGRGETQYF
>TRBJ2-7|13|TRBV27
CASRASGSGLQYF
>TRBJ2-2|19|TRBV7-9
CASSLAALTTATNTGELFF
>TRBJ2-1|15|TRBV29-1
CSVESRTGGLYKQFF
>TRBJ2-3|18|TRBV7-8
CASSTPTGTSGTRDTQYF
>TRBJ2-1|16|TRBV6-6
CASSTLQGKNDNEQFF
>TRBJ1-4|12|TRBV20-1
CSAVRVDEKLFF
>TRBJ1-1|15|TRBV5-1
CASSLARTRNTEAFF